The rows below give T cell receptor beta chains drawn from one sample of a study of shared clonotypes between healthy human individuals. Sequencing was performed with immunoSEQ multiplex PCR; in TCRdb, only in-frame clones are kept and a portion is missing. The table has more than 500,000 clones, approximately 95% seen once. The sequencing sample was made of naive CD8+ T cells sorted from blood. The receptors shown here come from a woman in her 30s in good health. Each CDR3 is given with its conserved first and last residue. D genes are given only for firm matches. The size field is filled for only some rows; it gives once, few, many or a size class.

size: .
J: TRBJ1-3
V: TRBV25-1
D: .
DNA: TGTGCCAGCAGTGATTATGGAAACACCATATATTTT
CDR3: CASSDYGNTIYF

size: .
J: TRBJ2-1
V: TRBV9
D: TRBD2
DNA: TGTGCCAGCAGCGTAGCGGGAGGGTCCTACAATGAGCAGTTCTTC
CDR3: CASSVAGGSYNEQFF

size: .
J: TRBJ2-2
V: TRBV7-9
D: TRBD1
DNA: TGTGCCAGCAGCGGCCGGGACAGTGGCACCGGGGAGCTGTTTTTT
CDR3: CASSGRDSGTGELFF

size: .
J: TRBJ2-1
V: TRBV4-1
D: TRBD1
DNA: TGCGCCAGCAGCCACCTACCGGGACAGGGGTCTGGTGAGCAGTTCTTC
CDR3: CASSHLPGQGSGEQFF

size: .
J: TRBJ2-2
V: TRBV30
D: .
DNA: TGTGCCTGCCGGGAAGGGGGATTACTTACCGGGGAGCTGTTTTTT
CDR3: CACREGGLLTGELFF

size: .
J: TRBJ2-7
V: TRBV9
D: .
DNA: TGTGCCAGCAGCGGCGCAGTAGTTTACGAGCAGTACTTC
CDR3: CASSGAVVYEQYF

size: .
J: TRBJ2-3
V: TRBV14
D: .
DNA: TGTGCCAGCAGCCACGCGGGACAGCCCAGGCATACGCAGTATTTT
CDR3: CASSHAGQPRHTQYF

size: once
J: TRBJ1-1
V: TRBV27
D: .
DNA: TGTGCCAGCAGTTTATACCCGGGAGGTACTGAAGCTTTCTTT
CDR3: CASSLYPGGTEAFF

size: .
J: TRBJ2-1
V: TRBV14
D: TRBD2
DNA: TGTGCCAGCAGCCAGCCGGGACTAGCAACCGATGAGCAGTTCTTC
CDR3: CASSQPGLATDEQFF

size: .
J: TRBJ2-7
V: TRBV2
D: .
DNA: TGTGCCAGCTCATCGGGACAAAATCCCTACGAGCAGTACTTC
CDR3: CASSSGQNPYEQYF

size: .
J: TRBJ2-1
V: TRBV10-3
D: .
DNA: TGTGCCATCAGTGTTGGCCAGAACAATGAGCAGTTCTTC
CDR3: CAISVGQNNEQFF

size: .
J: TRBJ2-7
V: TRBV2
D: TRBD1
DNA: TGTGCCAGCAGTGAAGAGACAGGGATACACGAGCAGTACTTC
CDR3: CASSEETGIHEQYF

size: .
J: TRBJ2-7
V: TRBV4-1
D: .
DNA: TGCGCCAGCAGCCAGACAGAAGCAGCCTACGAGCAGTACTTC
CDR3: CASSQTEAAYEQYF

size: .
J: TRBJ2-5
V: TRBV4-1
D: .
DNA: TGCGCCAGCAGCCAAGCTGACAGGCCAGGGGAGACCCAGTACTTC
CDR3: CASSQADRPGETQYF

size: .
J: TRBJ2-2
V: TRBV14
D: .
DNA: TGTGCCAGCAGCCAAGACTGGACCGGGGAGCTGTTTTTT
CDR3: CASSQDWTGELFF

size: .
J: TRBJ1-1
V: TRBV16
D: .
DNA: TGTGCCAGCAGCCCGTTCCGGGGGGAGTCTGAAGCTTTCTTT
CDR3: CASSPFRGESEAFF

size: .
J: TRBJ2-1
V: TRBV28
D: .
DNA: TGTGCCAGCACGGGAGTGCTTTACAATGAGCAGTTCTTC
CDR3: CASTGVLYNEQFF

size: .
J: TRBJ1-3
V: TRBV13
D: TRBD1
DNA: TGTGCCAGCAACAAAAGGACAGGGACTGGAAACACCATATATTTT
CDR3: CASNKRTGTGNTIYF

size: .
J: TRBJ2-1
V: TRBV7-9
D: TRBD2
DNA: TGTGCCAGCAGCCCGACTAGCGGGAGAGGCAATGAGCAGTTCTTC
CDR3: CASSPTSGRGNEQFF

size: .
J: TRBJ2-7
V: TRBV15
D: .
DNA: TGTGCCACCAGCTGGGCTGGACCTACCTACGAGCAGTACTTC
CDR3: CATSWAGPTYEQYF

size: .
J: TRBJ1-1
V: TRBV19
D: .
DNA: TGTGCCAGTATTAGTATGAACACTGAAGCTTTCTTT
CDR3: CASISMNTEAFF

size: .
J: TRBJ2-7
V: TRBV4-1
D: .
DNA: TGCGCCAGCAGCCAAGATAGCGGCACCTTCTACGAGCAGTACTTC
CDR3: CASSQDSGTFYEQYF

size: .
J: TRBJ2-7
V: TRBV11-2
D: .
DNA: TGTGCCAGCAGCTTGTTTGAGGCCCCCTACTACGAGCAGTACTTC
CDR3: CASSLFEAPYYEQYF

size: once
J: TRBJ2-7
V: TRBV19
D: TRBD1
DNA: TGTGCCAGTAGTAAGATGGGACAGGGATACTACGAGCAGTACTTC
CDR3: CASSKMGQGYYEQYF

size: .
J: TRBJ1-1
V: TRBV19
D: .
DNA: TGTGCCAGTAGTATCCTCCGGGAGCAGAGAGGGGACACTGAAGCTTTCTTT
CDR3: CASSILREQRGDTEAFF

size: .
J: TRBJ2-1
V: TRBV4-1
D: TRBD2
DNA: TGCGCCAGCACGCGGGAGATATCCTACAATGAGCAGTTCTTC
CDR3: CASTREISYNEQFF

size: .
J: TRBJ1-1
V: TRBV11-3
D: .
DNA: TGTGCCAGCAGCTTACATTGGGGTACTGAAGCTTTCTTT
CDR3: CASSLHWGTEAFF

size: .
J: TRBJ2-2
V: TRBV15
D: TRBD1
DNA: TGTGCCACCAGCCAGGACAGGGCGAACACCGGGGAGCTGTTTTTT
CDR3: CATSQDRANTGELFF

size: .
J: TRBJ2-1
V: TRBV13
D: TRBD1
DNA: TGTGCCAGCACCCACGACAGGGGTTCCTACAATGAGCAGTTCTTC
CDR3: CASTHDRGSYNEQFF

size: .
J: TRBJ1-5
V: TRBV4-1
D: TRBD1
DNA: TGCGCCAGCAGCGAGTACAGGGGGCCTGTTCAGCCCCAGCATTTT
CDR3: CASSEYRGPVQPQHF

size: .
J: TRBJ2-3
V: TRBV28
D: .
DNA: TGTGCCAGCAGTGAGGACTCTGCGCAGTATTTT
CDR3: CASSEDSAQYF